This entry lists 16 T cell receptor beta chains sequenced from one sample in a study of cytomegalovirus exposure and HLA in healthy donors. PCR employed 60 Vbeta and 13 Jbeta primers. The data were produced by immunoSEQ multiplex PCR, yet TCRdb's version contains in-frame clones alone and is incomplete. The table records approximately 150,000 clones, approximately 85% of them present only once. Sequencing was performed on PBMCs. The receptors here all came from a young man in good health and CMV-seropositive.

This clone was seen a handful of times. V gene TRBV5-4 combines with J gene TRBJ2-7; 7 bases line up with TRBD2. The germline gives CDR1 SGHNT, CDR2 YYREEE (reference sequence). The V segment lost 0 bases and the J segment 3 bases; nucleotides outside the gene matches: 6. The CDR3 covers 15 residues. CDR3 in amino acids: CASSLALGGFYEQYF. CDR3 bases: TGTGCCAGCAGCTTGGCTCTGGGGGGGTTCTACGAGCAGTACTTC. The full variable domain, completed using reference TRBV5-4 and TRBJ2-7, is ETGVTQSPTHLIKTRGQQVTLRCSSQSGHNTVSWYQQALGQGPQFIFQYYREEENGRGNFPPRFSGLQFPNYSSELNVNALELDDSALYLCASSLALGGFYEQYFGPGTRLTVT.

The rearrangement joins TRBV7-2 to TRBJ1-2; tentative D call: TRBD1 (6 bases). This CDR3 region has 13 residues. Germline loops: CDR1 SGHTA, CDR2 FQGNSA. V lost 4 bases and J lost 4, with 10 bases in between. CDR3 region: CASSSGQFYGYTF. The CDR3 DNA follows: TGTGCCAGCAGCTCCGGACAGTTCTATGGCTACACCTTC.

With respect to this clone: At one boundary the junction diverges from the germline segment, which might be a read error. The chain carries TRBV7-2 and TRBJ1-5; TRBD1 is a possible D gene (5 bases). This CDR3 comprises 17 residues. Germline V CDR1 and CDR2: SGHTA, FQGNSA. DNA of the CDR3: TGTGCCAGCTGCTTAGTCGGAGGGGTTTATAGCAATCAGCCCCAGCATTTT. Its translation is CASCLVGGVYSNQPQHF. Full variable domain (outside the CDR3, taken from reference TRBV7-2 and TRBJ1-5): GAGVSQSPSNKVTEKGKDVELRCDPISGHTALYWYRQSLGQGLEFLIYFQGNSAPDKSGLPSDRFSAERTGGSVSTLTIQRTQQEDSAVYLCASCLVGGVYSNQPQHFGDGTRLSIL.

This chain connects TRBV5-6 to TRBJ1-5; D might be TRBD1 (6 bases). Trimming shortened V by 4 bases and J by 5 bases, and 13 bases separated the two germline ends. The CDR3 totals 14 residues. CDR1 and CDR2 from the germline V gene are SGHDT and YYEEEE. In nucleotides, the CDR3 is TGTGCCAGCAGCCCGAGAGGGGGGGATCAGCCCCAGCATTTT. Residues: CASSPRGGDQPQHF. Drawing the rest from reference TRBV5-6 and TRBJ1-5, the complete variable domain is DAGVTQSPTHLIKTRGQQVTLRCSPKSGHDTVSWYQQALGQGPQFIFQYYEEEERQRGNFPDRFSGHQFPNYSSELNVNALLLGDSALYLCASSPRGGDQPQHFGDGTRLSIL.

The V gene is TRBV15, the J gene TRBJ2-2; 15 positions match TRBD2. The V gene end was trimmed by 5 bases and the J gene end by 5 bases; junction bases not matched to a gene: 9. The germline V gene has CDR1 LNHNV and CDR2 YYDKDF (reference sequence). The CDR3 runs 18 residues. DNA for the CDR3: TGTGCCACCAGCTCCCGGACTAGCGGGAGGGCCATAACCGGGGAGCTGTTTTTT. Translation gives CATSSRTSGRAITGELFF.

The CDR3 loop reads CATSKLGQGSSYEQYV. The CDR3 nucleotides read TGTGCCACCAGCAAACTGGGACAGGGGAGCTCCTACGAGCAGTACGTC. The genes are TRBV15 and TRBJ2-7; 10 nucleotides line up with TRBD1. CDR3 size: 16 residues. V gave up 4 bases and J gave up 0 bases; unmatched junction bases: 6. Germline CDR1 reads LNHNV; CDR2 reads YYDKDF (reference sequence).

The rearrangement links TRBV2 to TRBJ1-2; D gene unclear. This CDR3 region has 12 residues. V was trimmed by 6 bases and J by 1 base, leaving 6 bases between them. Germline CDR1 SNHLY, CDR2 FYNNEI. The CDR3 here is CASSAVNYGYTF. The DNA for the CDR3 is TGTGCCAGCAGCGCGGTTAACTATGGCTACACCTTC.

The genes are TRBV19 and TRBJ1-3, with 9 bases identical to TRBD1. The CDR3 is 15 residues long. V was pared by 6 bases and J by 4 bases, with 7 bases of the junction left unmatched. Germline V lookup: CDR1 LNHDA, CDR2 SQIVND (reference sequence). The CDR3 here is CASSSGQGKGNTIYF. The CDR3 DNA sequence: TGTGCCAGTAGCTCAGGACAGGGGAAAGGAAACACCATATATTTT.

The chain employs TRBV7-3 and TRBJ2-3; unclear D gene. The CDR3 sequence is 13 residues long. Trimming took 5 bases from V and 3 from J, leaving 9 bases between them. CDR1 is SGHTA, CDR2 FQGTGA, per germline. The CDR3: CASSRGRTDTQYF. The CDR3 coding sequence is TGTGCCAGCAGCCGCGGAAGGACAGATACGCAGTATTTT. Full variable domain (missing parts from reference TRBV7-3 and TRBJ2-3): GAGVSQTPSNKVTEKGKYVELRCDPISGHTALYWYRQSLGQGPEFLIYFQGTGAADDSGLPNDRFFAVRPEGSVSTLKIQRTERGDSAVYLCASSRGRTDTQYFGPGTRLTVL.

The V gene is TRBV27, the J gene TRBJ1-1, with 7 nucleotides matching TRBD1. The CDR3 totals 13 residues. CDR1 MNHEY and CDR2 SMNVEV come from the germline V gene (reference sequence). V shed 6 bases, J shed 4 bases, and the junction held 5 bases outside the gene matches. The CDR3 protein is CASRDRVSTEAFF. The CDR3 DNA is TGTGCCAGCAGAGACAGGGTGAGCACTGAAGCTTTCTTT.

The CDR3 DNA follows: TGTGCCAGCAGTGAAGCGCTGGGCGAGCAGTACGTC. Its translation is CASSEALGEQYV. V and J are TRBV2 and TRBJ2-7; no reliable D call. The germline V gene encodes CDR1 SNHLY and CDR2 FYNNEI. Trimming took off 0 bases at V and 6 bases at J, with 6 bases between the two ends. The length of the CDR3 is 12 residues.

The CDR3 DNA reads TGCAGCGTTGATGGCGGGAGGGGAGGGGGCACAGATACGCAGTATTTT. It encodes CSVDGGRGGGTDTQYF. The chain uses TRBV29-1 and TRBJ2-3; 9 bases line up with TRBD2. Germline V lookup: CDR1 SQVTM, CDR2 ANQGSEA. The CDR3 is made up of 16 amino acids. V lost 3 bases to trimming and J lost 1 base; unmatched junction nucleotides: 8.

This chain links TRBV2 with TRBJ2-3; 13 bases align to TRBD2. The CDR3 length is 17 residues. Germline V gene lookup returns CDR1 SNHLY and CDR2 FYNNEI. After removal of 7 bases from V and 3 bases from J, the junction contained 10 bases not matched to a gene. The CDR3 bases are TGTGCCAGCAATATACTTCCGGGACTAGCGGGGACAGATACGCAGTATTTT. Translation: CASNILPGLAGTDTQYF.

This sequence joins TRBV5-6 and TRBJ2-7; possible D gene TRBD1, 6 bases. With 0 bases removed from V and 6 bases from J, the gap between germline ends came to 16 bases. The germline V gene encodes CDR1 SGHDT and CDR2 YYEEEE. This CDR3 is 15 amino acids long. The CDR3 DNA sequence: TGTGCCAGCAGCTTGGCAGGGGACCCCTGGGCCGAGCAGTACGTC. Its protein product is CASSLAGDPWAEQYV.

V usage is TRBV7-9 and J usage is TRBJ1-5; the match to TRBD1 covers 9 bases. V trimming: 0 bases; J trimming: 4 bases; junction bases outside the gene matches: 4. The CDR3 spans 16 residues. From germline, CDR1 is SEHNR and CDR2 FQNEAQ (reference sequence). The CDR3 region has the DNA TGTGCCAGCAGCTTAGCGACGGGACAGGGAAATCAGCCCCAGCATTTT. Translating it yields CASSLATGQGNQPQHF. Supplemented by reference TRBV7-9 and TRBJ1-5, the full variable domain reads DTGVSQNPRHKITKRGQNVTFRCDPISEHNRLYWYRQTLGQGPEFLTYFQNEAQLEKSRLLSDRFSAERPKGSFSTLEIQRTEQGDSAMYLCASSLATGQGNQPQHFGDGTRLSIL.

This clone was seen a handful of times. This chain uses TRBV4-2 with TRBJ1-4; D is unresolved. Trimming left V 4 bases short and J 4 bases short, with 13 bases between. Per the germline V gene, CDR1 is LGHNA and CDR2 is YNFKEQ. The CDR3 covers 15 residues. CDR3 amino acids: CASSPWTDLNEKLFF. CDR3 nucleotide sequence: TGTGCCAGCAGCCCTTGGACTGATCTTAATGAAAAACTGTTTTTT.